This TCR beta chain was sequenced during a study of T-cell reconstitution after alpha-beta-depleted transplantation in children listed by TCRdb under 2016. For context, the study as a whole: T-cell immune reconstitution after TCRalphabeta/CD19-depleted allogeneic hematopoietic cell transplantation in children was quantitatively tracked in the study by means of TCR repertoire profiling.

Taken from the germline V gene, the CDR1 and CDR2 loops are KGHSH and LQKENI. Reading from cysteine to phenylalanine, the CDR3 counts 15 amino acids. The kept DNA is CDR3 alone, 45 bases in frame from the first base. Germline trimming amounts to 3 bases on V and 3 bases on J, with 6 as the count of junction bases outside the gene matches. The intended sense of this specimen's treatment or condition label: allogeneic hematopoietic cell transplantation with graft depleted of TCRalphabeta T cells and CD19 B cells. Transplant recipients were children who received TCRalphabeta/CD19-depleted allogeneic hematopoietic cell grafts. The investigation overall reported the following: Hyperexpanded clone frequencies declined over subsequent months; after one year, T-cell counts and TCRbeta diversity were mostly attributed to newly produced T cells. The apparently early recovery of alphabetaT-cell counts about two months after transplant reportedly depended on only several hundred rapidly expanded clones that came from non-depleted graft cells. In some patients, the high TCRbeta diversity seen at day 60 was put down to recipient T cells and intrathymic progenitors that had survived conditioning.

A word on this clonotype: Its antigen is still unknown. The sample holds no much larger clone one base away, and base qualities are not on file.

Library preparation employed PCR. TCRdb records Illumina HiSeq 2500 as the sequencer. To normalize quantification of the TCRbeta repertoire, the TCR libraries were built with molecular barcoding that relied on unique molecular identifiers. Clones were called with MiXCR by TCRdb after fastp trimmed the public reads at Q25, and only in-frame beta chains were retained. Every entry covers one CDR3 protein and lists the most common genes and DNA from its rows. Across this sample there are hundreds of thousands of distinct CDR3 sequences, with 10% to 15% seen only once. The ten largest clonotypes hold around 2% of the sample.

The chain links TRBV18 with TRBJ1-1, with 8 bases in between that match TRBD1. The source is a male patient under 18 who had a stem cell transplant for acute myeloid leukemia, so the T cells may come from the graft donor. The sample in question was PBMCs, mostly from graft donor cells, obtained 360 days after TCRalphabeta/CD19-depleted stem cell transplant. The CDR3 here reads CASSPTTGAYTEAFF. The nucleotide sequence is TGTGCCAGCTCACCTACGACAGGGGCTTACACTGAAGCTTTCTTT.